This paragraph reports one T cell receptor beta chain. V lost 6 bases, J lost 10 bases, and 26 bases lay in between. The CDR3 consists of 16 residues. Germline V lookup: CDR1 SGHRS, CDR2 YFSETQ. The PCR employed 60 Vbeta primers together with 13 Jbeta primers. The data were produced by immunoSEQ multiplex PCR, yet TCRdb's version contains in-frame clones alone and is incomplete. Here the sample spans 150,000 or so clones, roughly 79% being singletons. These data belong to a study of cytomegalovirus exposure and HLA in healthy donors. The chain employs TRBV5-1 and TRBJ2-1, with D possibly TRBD1 on 6 matching bases. The material sequenced was PBMCs. This TCR came from a man younger than 35 in good health and CMV-seropositive. CDR3 coding DNA: TGCGCCAGCACCCCGGATCCCGGTCTGCTACAGGGAGAGCAGTTCTTC. Its protein is CASTPDPGLLQGEQFF.